This T cell receptor beta chain came from a study of CD8+ T cells in alopecia areata. Whole-study findings and limits: Numerous expanded lesional clones remained in scalp and blood during tofacitinib. Scalp clonality and expanded CD8+ clones among the top 100 showed significant decreases with tofacitinib. Alphabeta T cells residing in normal skin are also sequenced in scalp samples.

About this clone: Its target is unknown.

Extracted RNA was reverse transcribed, and the resulting cDNA served as sequencing template. Sequencing used immunoSEQ multiplex PCR; TCRdb keeps in-frame clones, though not all of them. This sample carries around 170,000 clones, 40% to 65% of them seen once, and the ten largest clones take around 10%. Treatment meaning: oral pan-JAK inhibitor, 5-10 mg twice daily. PBMCs, the starting material, were the source of sorted CD4+ and CD8+ T cells. This material consisted of CD8+ T cells sorted from blood, taken at week 52, from a patient treated with tofacitinib. This sequence was found in a human donor with alopecia areata.

The CDR3 DNA follows: TGCGCCAGCAGCTTGGCAAGGGAGAATTCACCCCTCCACTTT. Translated: CASSLARENSPLHF. The chain has TRBV5-1 and TRBJ1-6; no clear D gene. There are 14 residues in the CDR3. The ends were cut back, 0 bases at V and 7 bases at J, with 8 bases in the middle. Germline V gene lookup returns CDR1 SGHRS and CDR2 YFSETQ.